These 4 T cell receptor beta chains share one sample of origin, sequenced in a study of blood T cells in healthy people across ages. A second PCR, run for roughly 7 to 11 cycles, used a sample-barcoded 5' primer plus a J-beta primer mix. A single record per CDR3 protein comes from TCRdb applying MiXCR to the 5' RACE reads. In the table there are over a million distinct CDR3 sequences, approximately 60% of which are singletons. Sequenced input: blood. Receptors were obtained from a man younger than 35 in good health.

The chain is built from TRBV24-1 and TRBJ2-3, with D possibly matching TRBD1 (5 bases). This CDR3 has 16 residues. The germline V gene encodes CDR1 KGHDR and CDR2 SFDVKD. V was trimmed by 1 base and J by 4 bases, leaving 14 bases between them. CDR3 coding DNA: TGTGCCACCAGTGATTTACACAGGCAGAGAGCAGATACGCAGTATTTT. Amino acid sequence: CATSDLHRQRADTQYF.

This clonotype was counted a few times. The V call is TRBV4-2, the J call TRBJ1-5, with D tentatively TRBD1 (6 bases). Germline V gives CDR1 LGHNA, CDR2 YNFKEQ. Between the trimmed V and J ends, which lost 0 bases and 4 bases, there was a span of 10 bases. CDR3 length: 15 amino acids. The CDR3 DNA sequence: TGTGCCAGCAGCCAAGATACAGGGATTAATCAGCCCCAGCATTTT. Translated: CASSQDTGINQPQHF.

V is TRBV12-3 or TRBV12-4 and J is TRBJ2-7; TRBD2 might be the D (7 bases). Trimming pared 6 bases from V and 2 bases from J, leaving 23 bases between. The CDR3 is made up of 17 amino acids. As DNA, the CDR3 is TGTGCCAGCAGCCCCCCTTGGAGGGGGGGGCCAACCTACGAGCAGTACTTC. This sequence encodes CASSPPWRGGPTYEQYF.

The chain is built from TRBV2 and TRBJ1-1; the D is unclear. From germline, CDR1 is SNHLY and CDR2 FYNNEI. Trimming removed 1 base at V and 1 base at J, with 16 bases between. This CDR3 is 17 amino acids long. CDR3 protein: CASSEVYGRGTNTEAFF. The CDR3 nucleotides are TGTGCCAGCAGTGAAGTCTATGGACGGGGTACGAACACTGAAGCTTTCTTT.